Listed below are T cell receptor beta chains from one sample, sequenced in a study of blood T cell repertoires in COVID-19. TCRdb keeps only in-frame clones here, not all; method: immunoSEQ multiplex PCR. In the table there are 150,000 or so clones, 84% of which are singletons. The sample consisted of peripheral blood. The receptors were sampled from a man aged 40-49 years who had recovered from COVID-19. CDR3s include the opening cysteine and the closing phenylalanine or tryptophan. The D gene is left open where the match is weak. Some rows mark clone size as missing; the rest say once, few, many or name a class of expanded clone.

d_gene,v_gene,j_gene,abundance,CDR3nt,CDR3aa
TRBD1,TRBV19,TRBJ1-5,.,TGTGCCAGTAGTAAGTCATGGCGACAGGGGACAAATATTTTAGGCAATCAGCCCCAGCATTTT,CASSKSWRQGTNILGNQPQHF
TRBD1,TRBV4-3,TRBJ2-7,.,TGCGCCAGCAGCCAATCCCAGGGGGTCGACGAGCAGTACTTC,CASSQSQGVDEQYF
.,TRBV4-3,TRBJ2-4,.,TGCGCCAGCAGCCACCTCCCTGGAGAGGTAAACATTCAGTACTTC,CASSHLPGEVNIQYF
.,TRBV27,TRBJ2-1,.,TGTGCCAGCAGTTCCGCGTTAGATGAGCAGTTCTTC,CASSSALDEQFF
TRBD1,TRBV5-4,TRBJ2-5,.,TGTGCCAGCAGCTCCCCGCAGACAGGGACGTTAGAGACCCAGTACTTC,CASSSPQTGTLETQYF
TRBD2,TRBV11-2,TRBJ2-7,.,TGTGCCAGCAGCCCGACTAGCGGGAGTTCCGAGCAGTACTTC,CASSPTSGSSEQYF
.,TRBV7-9,TRBJ2-3,.,TGTGCCAGCAGCTTAGGGGGGGGACAAACAGATACGCAGTATTTT,CASSLGGGQTDTQYF
.,TRBV7-9,TRBJ2-5,.,TGTGCCAGCAGTCTCCTAGTGGCACAAGAGACCCAGTACTTC,CASSLLVAQETQYF
.,TRBV27,TRBJ2-2,.,TGTGCCAGCAGTCGTCACGGCGGGGAGCTGTTTTTT,CASSRHGGELFF
TRBD2,TRBV6-2/TRBV6-3,TRBJ2-3,.,TGTGCCAGCAGCAGGGCGACTAGCGGGGGGAATGCGCAGTATTTT,CASSRATSGGNAQYF
TRBD1,TRBV27,TRBJ2-1,once,TGTGCCAGCAGTTTTTCAGGGGGCTCCTACAATGAGCAGTTCTTC,CASSFSGGSYNEQFF
TRBD2,TRBV7-2,TRBJ2-7,.,TGTGCCAGCAGCTTTGGCGGGAGCAGAAACGAGCAGTACTTC,CASSFGGSRNEQYF
.,TRBV9,TRBJ2-4,.,TGTGCCAGCAGCCCTGGGGCGCAGAAAAACATTCAGTACTTC,CASSPGAQKNIQYF
.,TRBV30,TRBJ1-1,few,TGTGCCTGGAGTGAGCAGGAGAACACTGAAGCTTTCTTT,CAWSEQENTEAFF
.,TRBV28,TRBJ2-2,.,TGTGCCAGCACTTCAGGCACCGGGGAGCTGTTTTTT,CASTSGTGELFF
.,TRBV6-5,TRBJ1-5,few,TGTGCCAGCAGTCGGGGGGGGCTCAATCAGCCCCAGCATTTT,CASSRGGLNQPQHF
.,TRBV2,TRBJ1-5,.,TGTGCCAGCAGTGAAGGCCTGAGGAATCAGCCCCAGCATTTT,CASSEGLRNQPQHF
.,TRBV6-1,TRBJ2-6,.,TGTGCCAGCAGTGACGGAGGACCTGGGGCCAACGTCCTGACTTTC,CASSDGGPGANVLTF
TRBD1,TRBV7-2,TRBJ2-5,.,TGTGCCAGCAGCTCCGAAATACCGGGACAGGGAGAGACCCAGTACTTC,CASSSEIPGQGETQYF
.,TRBV3-1/TRBV3-2,TRBJ2-2,.,TGTGCCAGCAGCCAAGAAATCGGGACAAAGACCGGGGAGCTGTTTTTT,CASSQEIGTKTGELFF
TRBD1,TRBV4-3,TRBJ2-7,.,TGCGCCAGCAGCCAAGAAAACAGGGGCCTTTACGAGCAGTACTTC,CASSQENRGLYEQYF
TRBD1,TRBV28,TRBJ2-7,.,TGTGCCAGCAGTTTCATACAGGGGGCCTACGAGCAGTACTTC,CASSFIQGAYEQYF
TRBD1,TRBV2,TRBJ2-7,.,TGTGCCAGCAGCCGGGACAGGGGAGGCTACGAGCAGTACTTC,CASSRDRGGYEQYF